These 28 T cell receptor beta chains share one sample of origin, sequenced in a study of blood T cell repertoires in COVID-19. Only in-frame clones appear in the TCRdb table, and some are missing; sequencing was by immunoSEQ multiplex PCR. The table records fewer than 350,000 clones, around 85% of them present only once. The sequencing sample was made of peripheral blood. The receptors were gathered from a woman younger than 45 who had recovered from COVID-19.

About this clone: This same CDR3 is encoded by further DNA sequences in the sample. The rearrangement uses TRBV30 and TRBJ1-5, with a possible D match to TRBD1 (6 bases). V shed 2 bases and J shed 7 bases, with 12 bases lying between them. From germline, CDR1 is GTSNPN and CDR2 SVGIG (reference sequence). The CDR3 is made up of 13 amino acids. The CDR3 here is CAWSTQGGQPQHF. CDR3 DNA: TGTGCCTGGAGTACACAGGGAGGGCAGCCCCAGCATTTT.

The rearrangement links TRBV27 to TRBJ2-7; 9 nucleotides line up with TRBD1. With V trimmed by 6 bases and J by 3 bases, 18 bases remained unmatched. Per germline, CDR1 MNHEY and CDR2 SMNVEV (reference sequence). This CDR3 has 18 residues. CDR3 in DNA: TGTGCCAGCAGACCCAACTTTTTGGGCGACAGGGGGGTCTACGAGCAGTACTTC. It encodes CASRPNFLGDRGVYEQYF.

The rearrangement joins TRBV9 to TRBJ2-1; weak D call: TRBD2 (5 bases). The CDR3 consists of 15 residues. V gave up 0 bases and J gave up 2 bases, with 9 bases separating them. The germline gives CDR1 SGDLS, CDR2 YYNGEE. The CDR3 loop is CASSVDQRPYNEQFF. CDR3 nucleotides: TGTGCCAGCAGCGTAGACCAGCGGCCCTACAATGAGCAGTTCTTC.

In this sample, this clone turned up a few times. The chain is built from TRBV6-5 and TRBJ1-1, with 7 bases that match TRBD1. The CDR3 length is 13 residues. Per the germline V gene, CDR1 is MNHEY and CDR2 is SVGAGI. The V and J ends lost 5 bases and 1 base, in that order; junction bases with no gene match: 1. The DNA for the CDR3 is TGTGCCAGCAGTAGGGGGCAGAACACTGAAGCTTTCTTT. Translation gives CASSRGQNTEAFF.

This chain uses TRBV5-1 with TRBJ1-2, with 9 bases identical to TRBD1. The V segment lost 7 bases and the J segment 3 bases; nucleotides outside the gene matches: 4. Germline assignment: CDR1 SGHRS and CDR2 YFSETQ. The CDR3 has 13 amino acids. CDR3 residues: CASGRQGDYGYTF. The CDR3, as DNA: TGCGCCAGCGGTCGACAGGGGGACTATGGCTACACCTTC.

The chain carries TRBV7-9 and TRBJ1-4; 9 bases line up with TRBD1. The CDR3 runs to 14 residues. The V gene end was trimmed by 7 bases and the J gene end by 8 bases; junction bases not matched to a gene: 8. Per germline, CDR1 SEHNR and CDR2 FQNEAQ (reference sequence). CDR3 nucleotide sequence: TGTGCCAGCACCATTGGGACAGGGAGGGAAAAACTGTTTTTT. It specifies CASTIGTGREKLFF.

This chain's CDR3 is CASSRTLDTQYF. The CDR3 DNA is TGTGCCAGCAGCCGTACATTGGATACGCAGTATTTT. The J gene is TRBJ2-3, the V gene TRBV6-5; D is ambiguous. The germline V gene encodes CDR1 MNHEY and CDR2 SVGAGI. The CDR3 is made up of 12 amino acids. V lost 6 bases and J lost 6, with 10 bases in between.

The chain joins TRBV5-1 to TRBJ1-1; 9 bases line up with TRBD1. Germline V gives CDR1 SGHRS, CDR2 YFSETQ. The CDR3 is 15 amino acids. V was pared by 3 bases and J by 4 bases, with 7 bases of the junction left unmatched. In DNA, the CDR3 is TGCGCCAGCAGCTCGGACAGGGGAGGGTTCACTGAAGCTTTCTTT. It encodes CASSSDRGGFTEAFF.

The rearrangement uses TRBV27 and TRBJ2-1; TRBD1 might be the D (6 bases). Trimming shortened V by 3 bases and J by 2 bases, and 14 bases separated the two germline ends. This CDR3 has 16 residues. The germline CDR1 and CDR2 sequences are MNHEY and SMNVEV (reference sequence). The CDR3 sequence: CASSFVRGPTYNEQFF. CDR3 bases: TGTGCCAGCAGTTTTGTCAGGGGCCCAACCTACAATGAGCAGTTCTTC.

J is TRBJ1-6 and V is TRBV21-1; no check of the table's D call, TRBD1, against the DNA was made. TRBV21-1 is designated a pseudogene. The CDR3 is made up of 13 amino acids. CDR3 DNA sequence: TGTGCCAGCAGCAAAGCCAGGAATTCACCCCTCCACTTT. Its translation is CASSKARNSPLHF.

CDR3: CASSPSGAGGPGTQYF. The CDR3 region has the DNA TGTGCCAGCAGCCCGTCCGGAGCGGGCGGCCCTGGGACCCAGTACTTC. The chain carries TRBV28 and TRBJ2-5; D possibly corresponds to TRBD2 (6 bases). Germline loops: CDR1 MDHEN, CDR2 SYDVKM. The CDR3 consists of 16 residues. Trimming shortened V by 6 bases and J by 7 bases, and 24 bases separated the two germline ends.

This chain uses TRBV7-2 with TRBJ2-6; TRBD2 might be the D (7 bases). Per the germline V gene, CDR1 is SGHTA and CDR2 is FQGNSA. V lost 4 bases and J 4 bases, leaving 11 bases between the germline ends. The CDR3 runs 15 residues. The DNA of the CDR3 is TGTGCCAGCAGCTCAGGGGAGGGCGGGGCCAACGTCCTGACTTTC. This translates into CASSSGEGGANVLTF.

This chain uses TRBV11-2 with TRBJ2-5; D is undetermined. Germline V gives CDR1 SGHAT, CDR2 FQNNGV. Trimming stripped 5 bases from V and 5 bases from J, with 18 bases between. This CDR3 is 15 amino acids long. The CDR3 DNA follows: TGTGCCAGCAGCCCTACCCCTACTCCCGGGGAGACCCAGTACTTC. Its protein is CASSPTPTPGETQYF.

The V gene is TRBV29-1, the J gene TRBJ2-7; D is possibly TRBD1 (6 bases). The CDR3 contains 11 residues. Trimming cost V 6 bases and J 7 bases, with 13 bases left between them. CDR1 is SQVTM and CDR2 is ANQGSEA in the germline V gene. For the CDR3, the DNA is TGCAGCGTGGCACAGGGTGGGGAGCAGTACTTC. Amino acid sequence: CSVAQGGEQYF.

This rearrangement joins TRBV11-2 to TRBJ2-1; D call uncertain. The V gene lost 0 bases and the J gene lost 7 bases, with 13 bases spanning the gap. The CDR3 totals 15 residues. CDR1 is SGHAT and CDR2 is FQNNGV in the germline V gene. The DNA for the CDR3 is TGTGCCAGCAGCTTAGATCCTGCTAGTTCTAATGAGCAGTTCTTC. Protein product: CASSLDPASSNEQFF.

Written as DNA, the CDR3 is TGTGCCAGCAGTCCACACTCTGGAAACACCATATATTTT. It is translated as CASSPHSGNTIYF. The chain is built from TRBV27 and TRBJ1-3; D is ambiguous. Germline CDR1 reads MNHEY; CDR2 reads SMNVEV (reference sequence). This CDR3 is 13 amino acids long. V was cut by 5 bases and J by 0 bases, with 5 bases left in between.

This chain connects TRBV12-3 or TRBV12-4 to TRBJ2-1, with 8 bases aligning to TRBD2. V shed 5 bases, J shed 3 bases, and the junction held 0 bases outside the gene matches. CDR3 length: 13 amino acids. CDR3 sequence reads: CASSSGGYNEQFF. In DNA form, the CDR3 reads TGTGCCAGCAGTAGCGGGGGCTACAATGAGCAGTTCTTC.

The chain recombines TRBV6-4 with TRBJ1-2; D call uncertain. V gave up 4 bases and J gave up 2 bases, with 8 bases separating them. Germline V gene sequence: CDR1 MRHNA, CDR2 SNTAGT. The CDR3 loop spans 13 amino acids. The CDR3 DNA reads as TGTGCCAGCAGTGGGGAGGGCAACTATGGCTACACCTTC. It is translated as CASSGEGNYGYTF.

The chain employs TRBV7-2 and TRBJ2-2; 8 nucleotides agree with TRBD2. V dropped 7 bases and J dropped 2; count of bases not matched to a gene: 12. The CDR3 contains 17 residues. In germline, CDR1 is SGHTA, CDR2 FQGNSA. CDR3 nucleotide sequence: TGTGCCAGCACCCCCTGGGCGGGAGGAGTAAACACCGGGGAGCTGTTTTTT. Protein: CASTPWAGGVNTGELFF.

This rearrangement joins TRBV7-6 to TRBJ2-2; a weak D match, TRBD2 (6 bases). V gave up 5 bases and J gave up 0 bases, with 16 bases separating them. In germline, CDR1 is SGHVS, CDR2 FNYEAQ. The CDR3 is made up of 17 amino acids. The CDR3 reads CASSPRLVPTNTGELFF. The CDR3 DNA reads as TGTGCCAGCAGCCCGCGACTAGTTCCGACGAACACCGGGGAGCTGTTTTTT.

As regards this clone: This sample also contains other DNA sequences that code for the same CDR3. CDR3 amino acids: CASSPGQGATDTQYF. As DNA, the CDR3 is TGCGCCAGCAGCCCGGGACAGGGGGCAACAGATACGCAGTATTTT. The chain couples TRBV5-1 to TRBJ2-3; 12 bases agree with TRBD1. Germline loops: CDR1 SGHRS, CDR2 YFSETQ. J was trimmed by 3 bases and V by 4 bases; bases with no gene match: 3. The CDR3 consists of 15 residues.

This sequence joins TRBV4-1 and TRBJ2-1; TRBD2 aligns across 13 bases. V lost 5 bases, J lost 8 bases, and 9 bases stayed unmatched. Germline V gives CDR1 MGHRA, CDR2 YSYEKL. The CDR3 extends over 16 amino acids. The CDR3 DNA reads TGCGCCAGCAGCGAATCACTAGCGGGAGGGTTCGATGAGCAGTTCTTC. Its translation: CASSESLAGGFDEQFF.

V and J are TRBV5-4 and TRBJ2-2; D perhaps matches TRBD2 (7 bases). CDR1 is SGHNT and CDR2 is YYREEE in the germline V gene (reference sequence). The CDR3 sequence is 16 residues long. Trimming shortened V by 10 bases and J by 4 bases, and 23 bases separated the two germline ends. In nucleotides, the CDR3 is TGTGCCCTAAGGGGTGGGGGGGCCCAAGGCACCGGGGAGCTGTTTTTT. It specifies CALRGGGAQGTGELFF.

V usage is TRBV11-2 and J usage is TRBJ1-5, with 8 bases identical to TRBD1. V lost 5 bases to trimming and J lost 2 bases; unmatched junction nucleotides: 5. Per germline, CDR1 SGHAT and CDR2 FQNNGV. This CDR3 has 15 amino acids. The CDR3 sequence is CASSPTTGGNQPQHF. The CDR3 nucleotides read TGTGCCAGCAGCCCGACGACAGGGGGCAATCAGCCCCAGCATTTT.

V is TRBV4-1 and J is TRBJ2-2, with D tentatively TRBD1 (5 bases). This CDR3 has 17 residues. The germline CDR1 and CDR2 sequences are MGHRA and YSYEKL. Trimming took off 0 bases at V and 1 base at J, with 12 bases between the two ends. Here the CDR3 reads CASSQDQGRQNTGELFF. CDR3 nucleotides: TGCGCCAGCAGCCAAGATCAGGGCAGGCAGAACACCGGGGAGCTGTTTTTT.

This clone was observed once. This chain joins TRBV15 and TRBJ1-1; D is ambiguous. Trimming removed 5 bases from V and 0 bases from J, with 13 bases in between. The CDR3 has 15 amino acids. Germline values: CDR1 LNHNV, CDR2 YYDKDF (reference sequence). CDR3 loop: CATSAAPDMNTEAFF. The CDR3 DNA sequence: TGTGCCACCAGCGCAGCGCCGGATATGAACACTGAAGCTTTCTTT.

This rearrangement joins TRBV6-5 to TRBJ2-3; 9 positions agree with TRBD1. From germline, CDR1 is MNHEY and CDR2 SVGAGI. Unmatched junction bases numbered 5, after V lost 6 bases and J lost 4 bases. The CDR3 is 14 amino acids. This chain's CDR3 is CASRNRGRADTQYF. In DNA form, the CDR3 reads TGTGCCAGCAGGAACAGGGGGCGCGCAGATACGCAGTATTTT.

In this sample, this clone turned up once. This chain uses TRBV7-2 with TRBJ2-7, with TRBD2 matching over 14 bases. The V and J ends lost 4 bases and 13 bases, in that order; junction bases with no gene match: 6. The germline V gene has CDR1 SGHTA and CDR2 FQGNSA. The CDR3 is 13 amino acids. CDR3 DNA sequence: TGTGCCAGCAGCTCCGGGACTAGCGGGAGTCCTTACTTC. It translates to CASSSGTSGSPYF.